A selection of T cell receptor beta chains follows, all from one sample in a study of sequential checkpoint blockade in melanoma. Sequencing used immunoSEQ multiplex PCR; TCRdb keeps in-frame clones, though not all of them. The repertoire holds tens of thousands of clones, with approximately 82% as singletons. Material: CD8+ T cells sorted from blood (inferred from file names), obtained from a patient given nivolumab and ipilimumab in sequence. The receptor set was obtained from a human donor with melanoma. The CDR3 runs from the conserved cysteine through the conserved F or W. The D gene is left open where the match is weak. Expanded clones get a size class; other rows say once, few or many, or leave the size out.

V	J	size	length	D	CDR3	DNA
TRBV19	TRBJ2-1	.	15	.	CASSIMAGTYNEQFF	TGTGCCAGTAGTATCATGGCGGGGACTTACAATGAGCAGTTCTTC
TRBV9	TRBJ1-6	.	14	.	CASNGGDHNSPLHF	TGTGCCAGCAACGGAGGCGACCATAATTCACCCCTCCACTTT
TRBV5-5	TRBJ2-7	.	13	.	CASSGDRGYEQYF	TGTGCCAGCAGCGGAGACAGAGGCTACGAGCAGTACTTC
TRBV6-5	TRBJ2-7	.	15	TRBD1	CASSAPGQSSYEQYF	TGTGCCAGCAGCGCGCCGGGACAGAGCTCCTACGAGCAGTACTTC
TRBV9	TRBJ2-7	.	17	TRBD1	CASSPKEGTGFVYEQYF	TGTGCCAGCAGCCCGAAAGAAGGGACAGGGTTCGTTTACGAGCAGTACTTC
TRBV4-1	TRBJ1-2	.	17	.	CASSLGPFLQGPYGYTF	TGCGCCAGCAGCCTAGGACCATTTTTACAGGGCCCCTATGGCTACACCTTC
TRBV19	TRBJ2-1	few	16	.	CASSILLTSSYNEQFF	TGTGCCAGTAGTATCCTGCTAACGAGCTCCTACAATGAGCAGTTCTTC
TRBV4-1	TRBJ1-5	.	13	.	CASSLVPNQPQHF	TGCGCCAGCAGCCTAGTCCCCAATCAGCCCCAGCATTTT
TRBV10-3	TRBJ2-7	medium-sized	17	TRBD1	CAISELGTGESSYEQYF	TGTGCCATCAGTGAGTTAGGGACAGGGGAGAGCTCCTACGAGCAGTACTTC
TRBV5-5	TRBJ1-5	.	16	.	CASSLEGVFSNQPQHF	TGTGCCAGCAGCTTGGAAGGGGTATTCAGCAATCAGCCCCAGCATTTT
TRBV11-3	TRBJ1-2	.	17	TRBD1	CASRFEQGQGNNYGYTF	TGTGCCAGCAGATTCGAACAGGGACAGGGGAATAACTATGGCTACACCTTC
TRBV28	TRBJ2-1	.	16	.	CASRPLLDSLGNEQFF	TGTGCCAGCAGGCCCTTGTTGGACAGTCTGGGGAATGAGCAGTTCTTC
TRBV28	TRBJ1-1	.	18	TRBD1	CASSKRDSRKSWNTEAFF	TGTGCCAGCAGTAAGAGGGACAGTCGAAAAAGTTGGAACACTGAAGCTTTCTTT
TRBV4-1	TRBJ1-2	.	16	.	CASSPTSGRDDYGYTF	TGCGCCAGCAGCCCTACCTCCGGGAGGGACGACTATGGCTACACCTTC
TRBV11-1	TRBJ2-7	once	17	TRBD2	CASSLGRGTSASYEQYF	TGTGCCAGCAGCTTGGGAAGAGGGACTAGCGCCTCCTACGAGCAGTACTTC
TRBV28	TRBJ1-5	.	16	.	CASSLLVAGVNQPQHF	TGTGCCAGCAGTTTACTTGTTGCAGGGGTGAATCAGCCCCAGCATTTT
TRBV7-9	TRBJ2-4	.	12	TRBD1	CASQGQGNIQYF	TGTGCCAGCCAGGGACAGGGGAACATTCAGTACTTC
TRBV6-4	TRBJ2-3	.	16	TRBD1	CASSDSGQGSTDTQYF	TGTGCCAGCAGTGACTCGGGACAGGGGAGCACAGATACGCAGTATTTT
TRBV28	TRBJ1-1	.	15	TRBD1	CASSFPGTANTEAFF	TGTGCCAGCAGTTTCCCCGGGACAGCGAACACTGAAGCTTTCTTT
TRBV4-1	TRBJ1-1	.	15	.	CASSHYTQGNTEAFF	TGCGCCAGCAGCCACTACACACAGGGGAACACTGAAGCTTTCTTT
TRBV28	TRBJ1-3	.	17	TRBD1	CASTPEGQVFSGNTIYF	TGTGCCAGCACCCCGGAGGGACAGGTCTTCTCTGGAAACACCATATATTTT
TRBV15	TRBJ1-5	.	15	TRBD1	CATSSGQVATQPQHF	TGTGCCACCAGCAGTGGACAGGTGGCGACTCAGCCCCAGCATTTT
TRBV18	TRBJ1-2	once	14	.	CASSPPRGRGGYTF	TGTGCCAGCTCACCACCGCGTGGAAGGGGTGGCTACACCTTC
TRBV19	TRBJ2-2	.	12	.	CATLDEAGELFF	TGTGCCACCTTAGACGAGGCCGGGGAGCTGTTTTTT
TRBV10-2	TRBJ2-7	.	14	.	CASSVGAGTREQYF	TGCGCCAGCAGTGTTGGGGCAGGGACAAGGGAGCAGTACTTC
TRBV27	TRBJ2-7	.	19	.	CASSGPGGASRHDSYEQYF	TGTGCCAGCAGTGGGCCGGGGGGCGCTTCTCGCCATGACTCCTACGAGCAGTACTTC